This T cell receptor beta chain came from a study of blood T cell repertoires in COVID-19. Profiled with immunoSEQ multiplex PCR; TCRdb holds only in-frame clones, not every one. The data hold about 46,000 clones, with roughly 85% observed a single time. This CDR3 is built from 13 residues. V was pared by 3 bases and J by 3 bases, with 9 bases between. Germline V gene data show CDR1 as LNHNV and CDR2 as YYDKDF (reference sequence). The chain joins TRBV15 to TRBJ2-7; a possible D gene is TRBD2 (5 bases). This sequence originates from a human donor in a cohort sampled during active COVID-19. The donor label of this sample is uncertain. Sequencing was performed on peripheral blood. CDR3 residues: CATSRELDYEQYF. In DNA, the CDR3 is TGTGCCACCAGCAGGGAACTAGACTACGAGCAGTACTTC.